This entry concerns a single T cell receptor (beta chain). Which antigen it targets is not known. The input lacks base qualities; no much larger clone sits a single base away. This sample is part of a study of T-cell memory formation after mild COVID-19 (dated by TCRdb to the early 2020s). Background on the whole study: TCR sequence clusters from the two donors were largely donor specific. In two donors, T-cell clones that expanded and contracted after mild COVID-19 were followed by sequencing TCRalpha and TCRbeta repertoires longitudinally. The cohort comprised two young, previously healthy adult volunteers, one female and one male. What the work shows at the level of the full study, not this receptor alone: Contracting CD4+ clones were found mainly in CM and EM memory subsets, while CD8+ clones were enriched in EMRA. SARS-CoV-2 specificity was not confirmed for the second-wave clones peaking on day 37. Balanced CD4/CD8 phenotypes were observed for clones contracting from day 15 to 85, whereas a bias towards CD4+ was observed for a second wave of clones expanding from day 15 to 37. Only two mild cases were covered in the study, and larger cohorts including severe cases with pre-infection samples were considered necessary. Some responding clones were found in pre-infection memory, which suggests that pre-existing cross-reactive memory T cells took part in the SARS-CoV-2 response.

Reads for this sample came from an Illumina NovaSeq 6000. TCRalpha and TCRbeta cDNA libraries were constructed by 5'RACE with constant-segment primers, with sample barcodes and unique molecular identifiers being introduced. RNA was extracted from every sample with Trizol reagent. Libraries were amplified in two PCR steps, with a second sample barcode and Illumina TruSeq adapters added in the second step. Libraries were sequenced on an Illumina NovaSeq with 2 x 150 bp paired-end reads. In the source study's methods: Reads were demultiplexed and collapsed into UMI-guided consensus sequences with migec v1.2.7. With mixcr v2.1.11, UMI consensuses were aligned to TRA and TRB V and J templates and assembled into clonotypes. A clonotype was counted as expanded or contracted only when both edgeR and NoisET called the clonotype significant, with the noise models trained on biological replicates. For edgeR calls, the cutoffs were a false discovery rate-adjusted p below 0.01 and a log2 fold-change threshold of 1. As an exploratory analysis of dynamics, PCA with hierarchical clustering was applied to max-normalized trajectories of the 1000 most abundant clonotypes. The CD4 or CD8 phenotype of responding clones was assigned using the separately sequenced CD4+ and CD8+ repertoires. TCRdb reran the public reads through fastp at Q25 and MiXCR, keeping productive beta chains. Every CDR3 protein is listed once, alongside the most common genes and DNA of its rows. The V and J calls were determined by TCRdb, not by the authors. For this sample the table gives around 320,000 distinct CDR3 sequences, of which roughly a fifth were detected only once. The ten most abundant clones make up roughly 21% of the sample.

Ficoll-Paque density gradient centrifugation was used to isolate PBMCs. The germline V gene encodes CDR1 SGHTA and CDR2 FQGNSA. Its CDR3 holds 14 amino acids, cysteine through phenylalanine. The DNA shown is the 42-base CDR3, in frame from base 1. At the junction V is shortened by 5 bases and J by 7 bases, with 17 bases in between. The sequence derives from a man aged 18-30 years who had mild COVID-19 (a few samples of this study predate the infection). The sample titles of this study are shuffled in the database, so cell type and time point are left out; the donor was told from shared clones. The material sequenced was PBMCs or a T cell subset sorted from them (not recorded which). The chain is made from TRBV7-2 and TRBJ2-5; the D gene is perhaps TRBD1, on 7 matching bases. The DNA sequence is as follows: TGTGCCAGCAGCCGGAGGGGGCTGCCGGGGACCCAGTACTTC. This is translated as CASSRRGLPGTQYF.